These T cell receptor beta chains were read from a single sample in a study of tumor-infiltrating lymphocytes in primary liver carcinoma. Each CDR3 protein is one row after TCRdb ran MiXCR on the multiplex PCR reads. In the table there are under 130,000 distinct CDR3 sequences, approximately 80% of which are singletons. The specimen was liver tumor tissue from sampling region 3. These receptors came from a man aged 40-55 years with primary liver carcinoma and hepatitis B virus infection. Each CDR3 is given with its conserved first and last residue. A D gene is named only where the DNA matches it firmly. For some rows the clone size is stated as once, few or many, or as a class when expanded; others skip it.

CDR3aa,CDR3nt,v_gene,d_gene,abundance,j_gene
CGSTSTEGGSPLHF,TGTGGCAGCACTTCGACAGAGGGGGGTTCACCCCTCCACTTT,TRBV6-1,-,-,TRBJ1-6
CASSYSSYLAGEETQYF,TGTGCCAGCAGTTACTCGAGTTATCTAGCGGGAGAAGAGACCCAGTACTTC,TRBV6-7,TRBD2,many,TRBJ2-5
CSARDPAREGYGYTF,TGCAGTGCTAGAGATCCCGCCCGGGAAGGCTATGGCTACACCTTC,TRBV20-1,-,-,TRBJ1-2
CASSLACFSYEQYF,TGTGCTAGCAGCTTGGCCTGTTTCTCCTACGAGCAGTACTTC,TRBV5-4,-,-,TRBJ2-7
CASSPRTSGSMSPYEQYF,TGTGCCAGTAGCCCTCGGACTAGCGGGAGTATGAGCCCCTACGAGCAGTACTTC,TRBV7-8,TRBD2,-,TRBJ2-7
CASSRTLVSSPRF,TGTGCCAGCAGCCGGACACTGGTTTCATCCCCCCGCTTT,TRBV11-1,-,-,TRBJ1-6
CSVSGENYGYTF,TGCAGTGTATCGGGAGAAAACTATGGCTACACCTTC,TRBV29-1,-,-,TRBJ1-2
CASSRIIVGAFF,TGTGCCAGCAGTCGGATTATAGTCGGCGCTTTCTTT,TRBV6-1,-,-,TRBJ1-1
CARCLVQGETQYF,TGTGCCAGATGTTTGGTCCAGGGAGAGACCCAGTACTTC,TRBV12-3/TRBV12-4,-,-,TRBJ2-5
CASSRGGSRIRVNEQFF,TGCGCCAGCAGCCGCGGAGGAAGTAGGATTCGTGTTAATGAGCAGTTCTTC,TRBV5-1,-,-,TRBJ2-1
CASSYPSSGVSQETQYF,TGTGCCAGCAGTTACCCGAGTAGTGGCGTGTCCCAAGAGACCCAATACTTC,TRBV6-5,-,-,TRBJ2-5
CASNQDGSGHGANVLTF,TGCGCGAGCAACCAAGATGGGTCAGGGCACGGGGCCAACGTCCTGACTTTC,TRBV4-3,-,-,TRBJ2-6
CASSLGVSGLSTDTQYF,TGTGCCAGCAGCTTGGGGGTGTCGGGGCTTAGCACAGATACACAGTATTTT,TRBV5-4,-,once,TRBJ2-3
CASTQSGNTEAFF,TGTGCCAGCACCCAGTCGGGAAATACTGAAGCTTTCTTT,TRBV11-2,-,-,TRBJ1-1
CASSGQGSYKQYF,TGTGCCAGCAGCGGACAGGGCTCATACAAGCAGTACTTC,TRBV5-4,TRBD1,-,TRBJ2-7
CVSGSTGISPLHF,TGTGTCAGCGGTTCAACAGGGATTTCACCCCTCCACTTT,TRBV6-6,-,-,TRBJ1-6
CDSSLPGTSGTNNIHYF,TGTGACAGCAGCCTTCCCGGGACTAGCGGGACCAACAACATTCATTACTTC,TRBV11-1,TRBD2,-,TRBJ2-4
CSVGQGTGEQYF,-,TRBV29-1,-,-,TRBJ2-7